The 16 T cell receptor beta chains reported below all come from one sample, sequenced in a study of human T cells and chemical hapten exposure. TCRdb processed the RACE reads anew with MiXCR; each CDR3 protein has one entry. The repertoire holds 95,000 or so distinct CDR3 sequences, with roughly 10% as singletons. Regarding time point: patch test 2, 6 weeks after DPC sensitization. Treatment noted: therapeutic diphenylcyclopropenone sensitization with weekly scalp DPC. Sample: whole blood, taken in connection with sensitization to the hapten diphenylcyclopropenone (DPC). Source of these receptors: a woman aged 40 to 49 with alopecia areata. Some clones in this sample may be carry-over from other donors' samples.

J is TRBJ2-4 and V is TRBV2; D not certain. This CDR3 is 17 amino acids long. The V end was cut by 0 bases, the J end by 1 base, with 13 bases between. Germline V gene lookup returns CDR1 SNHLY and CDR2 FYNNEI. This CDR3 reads CASSEAVGLPAKNIQYF. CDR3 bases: TGTGCCAGCAGTGAAGCGGTGGGCCTTCCGGCCAAAAACATTCAGTACTTC.

CDR3 residues: CASSLPGNSPLHF. The DNA for the CDR3 is TGTGCCAGCAGCTTACCGGGGAATTCACCCCTCCACTTT. The V gene is TRBV7-6, the J gene TRBJ1-6, with no clear D. Between the trimmed V and J ends, which lost 2 bases and 7 bases, there was a span of 6 bases. Germline CDR1 SGHVS, CDR2 FNYEAQ. This CDR3 comprises 13 residues.

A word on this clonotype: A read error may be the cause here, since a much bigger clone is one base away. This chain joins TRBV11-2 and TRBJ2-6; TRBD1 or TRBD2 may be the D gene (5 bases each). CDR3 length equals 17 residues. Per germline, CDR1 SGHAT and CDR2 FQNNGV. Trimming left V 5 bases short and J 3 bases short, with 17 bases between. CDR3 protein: CASSVTEGADGANVLTF. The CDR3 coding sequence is TGTGCCAGCAGCGTGACAGAGGGCGCGGATGGGGCCAACGTCCTGACTTTC.

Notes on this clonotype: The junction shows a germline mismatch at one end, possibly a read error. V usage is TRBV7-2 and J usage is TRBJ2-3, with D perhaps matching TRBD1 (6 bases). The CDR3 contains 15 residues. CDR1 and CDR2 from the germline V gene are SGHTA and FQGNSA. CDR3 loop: CASRLGGSSTDTQYF. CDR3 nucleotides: TGTGCCAGCAGATTAGGGGGTTCTAGCACAGATACGCAGTATTTT.

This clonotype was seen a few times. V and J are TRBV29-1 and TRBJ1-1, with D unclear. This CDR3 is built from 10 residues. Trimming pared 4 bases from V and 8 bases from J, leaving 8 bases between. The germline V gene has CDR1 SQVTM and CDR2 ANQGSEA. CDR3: CSVAPNEAFF. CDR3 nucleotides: TGCAGCGTTGCCCCAAACGAAGCTTTCTTT. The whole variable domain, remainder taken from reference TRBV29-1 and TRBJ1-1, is SAVISQKPSRDICQRGTSLTIQCQVDSQVTMMFWYRQQPGQSLTLIATANQGSEATYESGFVIDKFPISRPNLTFSTLTVSNMSPEDSSIYLCSVAPNEAFFGQGTRLTVV.

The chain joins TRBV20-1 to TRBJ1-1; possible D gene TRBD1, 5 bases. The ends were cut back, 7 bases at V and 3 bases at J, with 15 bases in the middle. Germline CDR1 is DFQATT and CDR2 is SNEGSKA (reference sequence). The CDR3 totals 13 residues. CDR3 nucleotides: TGCAGTGTCATCGCAGGGCGAGACACTGAAGCTTTCTTT. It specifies CSVIAGRDTEAFF.

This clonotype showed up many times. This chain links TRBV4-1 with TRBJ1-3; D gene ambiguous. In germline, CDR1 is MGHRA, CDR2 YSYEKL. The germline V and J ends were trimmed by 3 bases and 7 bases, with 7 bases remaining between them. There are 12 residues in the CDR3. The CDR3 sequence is CASSQIRNTIYF. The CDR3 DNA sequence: TGCGCCAGCAGCCAGATACGGAACACCATATATTTT.

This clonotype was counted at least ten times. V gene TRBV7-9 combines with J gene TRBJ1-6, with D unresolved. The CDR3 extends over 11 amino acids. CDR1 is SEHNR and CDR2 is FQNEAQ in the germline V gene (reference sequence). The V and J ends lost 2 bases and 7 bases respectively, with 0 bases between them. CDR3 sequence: CASSLNSPLHF. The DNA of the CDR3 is TGTGCCAGCAGCTTAAATTCACCCCTCCACTTT. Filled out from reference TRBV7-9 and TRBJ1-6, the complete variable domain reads DTGVSQNPRHKITKRGQNVTFRCDPISEHNRLYWYRQTLGQGPEFLTYFQNEAQLEKSRLLSDRFSAERPKGSFSTLEIQRTEQGDSAMYLCASSLNSPLHFGNGTRLTVT.

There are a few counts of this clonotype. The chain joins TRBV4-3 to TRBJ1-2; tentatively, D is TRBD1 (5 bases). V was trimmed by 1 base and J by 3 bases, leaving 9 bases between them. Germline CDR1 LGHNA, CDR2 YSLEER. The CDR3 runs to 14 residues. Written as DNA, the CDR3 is TGCGCCAGCAGCCAAGTTGGGGGTGACTATGGCTACACCTTC. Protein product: CASSQVGGDYGYTF.

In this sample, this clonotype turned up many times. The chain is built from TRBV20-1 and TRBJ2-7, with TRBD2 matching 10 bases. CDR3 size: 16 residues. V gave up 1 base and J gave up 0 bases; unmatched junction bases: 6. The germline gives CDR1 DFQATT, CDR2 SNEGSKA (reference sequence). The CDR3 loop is CSARGFGTSDSYEQYF. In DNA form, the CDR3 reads TGCAGTGCTAGAGGATTCGGGACTAGCGACTCCTACGAGCAGTACTTC.

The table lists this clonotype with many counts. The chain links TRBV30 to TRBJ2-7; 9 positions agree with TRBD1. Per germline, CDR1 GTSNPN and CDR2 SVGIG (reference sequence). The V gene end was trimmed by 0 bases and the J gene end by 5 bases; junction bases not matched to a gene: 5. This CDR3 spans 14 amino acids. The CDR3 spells CAWSVVGTGNEQYF. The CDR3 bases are TGTGCCTGGAGTGTAGTGGGGACAGGGAACGAGCAGTACTTC.

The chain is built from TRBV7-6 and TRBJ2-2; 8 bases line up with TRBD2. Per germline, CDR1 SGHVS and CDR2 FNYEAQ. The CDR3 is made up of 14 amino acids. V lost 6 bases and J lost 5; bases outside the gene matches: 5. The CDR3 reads CASSPGGPTGELFF. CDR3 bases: TGTGCCAGCAGTCCGGGAGGGCCTACCGGGGAGCTGTTTTTT.

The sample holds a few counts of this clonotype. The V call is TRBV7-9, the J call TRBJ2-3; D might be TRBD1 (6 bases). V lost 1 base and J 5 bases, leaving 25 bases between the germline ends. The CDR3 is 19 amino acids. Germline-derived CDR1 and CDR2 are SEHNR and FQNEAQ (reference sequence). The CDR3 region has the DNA TGTGCCAGCAGCTTAGATGTTGAGAGGCCCGGGACACTGATAGATACGCAGTATTTT. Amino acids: CASSLDVERPGTLIDTQYF.

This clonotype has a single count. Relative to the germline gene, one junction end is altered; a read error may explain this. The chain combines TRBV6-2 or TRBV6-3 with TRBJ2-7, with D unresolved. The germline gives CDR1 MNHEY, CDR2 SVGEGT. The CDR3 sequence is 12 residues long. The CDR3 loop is CATSLSSYEQYF. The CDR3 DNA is TGTGCCACCAGTCTAAGTTCCTACGAGCAGTACTTC.

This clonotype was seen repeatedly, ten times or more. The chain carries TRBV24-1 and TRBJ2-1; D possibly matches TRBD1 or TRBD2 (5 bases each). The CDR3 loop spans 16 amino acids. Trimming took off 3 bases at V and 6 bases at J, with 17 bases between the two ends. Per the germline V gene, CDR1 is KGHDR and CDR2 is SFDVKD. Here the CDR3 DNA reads TGTGCCACCAGTGATGCCATGGGGGTTCGGACCAATGAGCAGTTCTTC. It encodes CATSDAMGVRTNEQFF.

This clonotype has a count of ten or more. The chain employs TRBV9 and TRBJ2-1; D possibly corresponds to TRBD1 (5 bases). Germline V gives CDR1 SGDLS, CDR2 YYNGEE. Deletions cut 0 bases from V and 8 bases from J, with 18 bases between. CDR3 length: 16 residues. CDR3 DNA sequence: TGTGCCAGCAGCGTAGAGGGGCGCGGCTTGTACGATGAGCAGTTCTTC. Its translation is CASSVEGRGLYDEQFF.